The 24 T cell receptor beta chains reported below all come from one sample, sequenced in a study of T cell repertoires in cytomegalovirus infection. Via MiXCR, TCRdb re-called the reads, giving one row per CDR3 protein. The sample holds hundreds of thousands of distinct CDR3 sequences; 15% to 20% are singletons and the top ten take roughly 9%. Sequencing was carried out using PBMCs. All receptors derive from a human donor in good health (CMV status not recorded). Some clones in this sample may be carry-over from other donors' samples.

The genes are TRBV5-1 and TRBJ2-2; tentative D call: TRBD2 (5 bases). In germline, CDR1 is SGHRS, CDR2 YFSETQ. The V and J ends lost 5 bases and 3 bases respectively, with 8 bases between them. This CDR3 has 13 residues. Here the CDR3 DNA reads TGCGCCAGCAGGGACTCAGACACCGGGGAGCTGTTTTTT. Encoded protein: CASRDSDTGELFF.

The chain joins TRBV6-6 to TRBJ2-5; no reliable D call. Deletions cut 6 bases from V and 5 bases from J, with 13 bases between. The CDR3 extends over 13 amino acids. Germline V gene sequence: CDR1 MNHNY, CDR2 SVGAGI (reference sequence). CDR3 DNA sequence: TGTGCCAGCAGACCCGGGCCAGAGGAGACCCAGTACTTC. As protein: CASRPGPEETQYF.

Concerning this clonotype: This could be a read error, since a much larger clone is one nucleotide away. The chain combines TRBV7-2 with TRBJ1-6, with unresolved D. V lost 4 bases and J lost 0, with 13 bases in between. The V gene's germline CDR1 is SGHTA and CDR2 FQGNSA. CDR3 size: 17 residues. CDR3 sequence reads: CASSSAVSSSYNSPLHF. CDR3 sequence (DNA): TGTGCCAGCAGCTCAGCTGTCTCGAGCTCCTATAATTCACCCCTCCACTTT.

This chain joins TRBV9 and TRBJ1-2; no reliable D call. Trimming shortened V by 4 bases and J by 8 bases, and 12 bases separated the two germline ends. The CDR3 spans 12 residues. Germline values: CDR1 SGDLS, CDR2 YYNGEE. The CDR3 reads CASSRRSGGYTF. The DNA for the CDR3 is TGTGCCAGCAGCCGCCGGTCGGGAGGCTACACCTTC. The entire variable domain, with the rest obtained from reference TRBV9 and TRBJ1-2, is as follows: DSGVTQTPKHLITATGQRVTLRCSPRSGDLSVYWYQQSLDQGLQFLIQYYNGEERAKGNILERFSAQQFPDLHSELNLSSLELGDSALYFCASSRRSGGYTFGSGTRLTVV.

In this sample, this clonotype turned up a few times. This sequence joins TRBV10-3 and TRBJ1-2; no clear D. V was trimmed by 3 bases and J by 4 bases, leaving 12 bases between them. Germline CDR1 reads ENHRY; CDR2 reads SYGVKD. This CDR3 region has 14 residues. The CDR3 nucleotides are TGTGCCATCAGTGATTCCATCCTAGGCTATGGCTACACCTTC. Amino acid sequence: CAISDSILGYGYTF.

The V call is TRBV18, the J call TRBJ2-5; D tentatively reads TRBD1 or TRBD2 (5 bases each). The germline gives CDR1 KGHSH, CDR2 LQKENI. This CDR3 is built from 15 residues. Trimming cost V 2 bases and J 4 bases, with 14 bases left between them. The CDR3 sequence is CASSPITGALETQYF. The CDR3 DNA follows: TGTGCCAGCTCACCAATAACCGGGGCCCTAGAGACCCAGTACTTC.

This clonotype came up many times. The gene calls are TRBV6-2 or TRBV6-3 and TRBJ2-1, with D maybe TRBD2 (5 bases). Germline values: CDR1 MNHEY, CDR2 SVGEGT. The V end was cut by 7 bases, the J end by 4 bases, with 17 bases between. The length of the CDR3 is 15 residues. The CDR3 DNA reads as TGTGCCAGCACCCCGGGGTCTGGTCAGTACAATGAGCAGTTCTTC. Translated, it gives CASTPGSGQYNEQFF.

CDR3 coding DNA: TGCGCCAGCAGCCAAGATCGTGGGGGGCCGGCGGAGACCCAGTACTTC. This codes for CASSQDRGGPAETQYF. The chain carries TRBV4-1 and TRBJ2-5, with D perhaps matching TRBD1 or TRBD2 (6 bases each). Per the germline V gene, CDR1 is MGHRA and CDR2 is YSYEKL. This CDR3 spans 16 amino acids. V lost 0 bases to trimming and J lost 5 bases, with 16 bases between them.

The chain couples TRBV6-2 or TRBV6-3 to TRBJ2-7; the D is unclear. Germline CDR1 reads MNHEY; CDR2 reads SVGEGT. V lost 0 bases, J lost 2 bases, and 14 bases lay in between. The CDR3 extends over 16 amino acids. DNA of the CDR3: TGTGCCAGCAGTTACTCGAAACTCGGTGGTCCCTACGAGCAGTACTTC. It translates to CASSYSKLGGPYEQYF.

The genes are TRBV6-2 or TRBV6-3 and TRBJ2-1; weak D call: TRBD2 (6 bases). V lost 2 bases, J lost 6 bases, and 11 bases lay in between. CDR3 length: 14 residues. In germline, CDR1 is MNHEY, CDR2 SVGEGT. In DNA, the CDR3 is TGTGCCAGCAGTTACGTGGGAGGTGGCAATGAGCAGTTCTTC. It encodes CASSYVGGGNEQFF.

This clonotype was observed once. The V gene is TRBV2, the J gene TRBJ2-1; 7 bases are a match to TRBD1. The germline gives CDR1 SNHLY, CDR2 FYNNEI. The CDR3 totals 15 residues. The V and J ends lost 5 bases and 5 bases, in that order; junction bases with no gene match: 9. The CDR3 nucleotides are TGTGCCAGCAGTCAAGGGGGACAGATTCACAATGAGCAGTTCTTC. Residues: CASSQGGQIHNEQFF.

This clonotype came up many times. The chain recombines TRBV20-1 with TRBJ1-2, with a weak D call TRBD1 (6 bases). Germline V gives CDR1 DFQATT, CDR2 SNEGSKA (reference sequence). V dropped 3 bases and J dropped 5 bases, with 25 bases sitting between them. The CDR3 runs to 17 residues. Written as DNA, the CDR3 is TGCAGTGCTAGGGCATTCCATTCACAGGGTGAACGGTATGGCTACACCTTC. As protein: CSARAFHSQGERYGYTF.

In the case of this clonotype: It is likely a read error, because the conserved phenylalanine at the end of the CDR3 is missing. The rearrangement links TRBV19 to TRBJ2-7; D is possibly TRBD1 (5 bases). This CDR3 is built from 12 residues. Germline loops: CDR1 LNHDA, CDR2 SQIVND (reference sequence). Deletions cut 3 bases from V and 3 bases from J, with 6 bases between. The CDR3 nucleotides are TGTGCCAGTAGTATCCAGGGCTACGAGCAGTACCTC. The encoded protein is CASSIQGYEQYL.

This clonotype was picked up a small number of times. The gene calls are TRBV7-8 and TRBJ1-2, with a possible D match to TRBD1 (6 bases). This CDR3 comprises 16 residues. V lost 2 bases, J lost 0 bases, and 13 bases lay in between. Germline V lookup: CDR1 SGHVS, CDR2 FQNEAQ. The CDR3 DNA sequence: TGTGCCAGCAGCTTAAGACAGGCAAGGTCTAACTATGGCTACACCTTC. Translated, it gives CASSLRQARSNYGYTF.

The chain uses TRBV27 and TRBJ2-6; the D gene is possibly TRBD2 (6 bases). The CDR3 is 14 amino acids. V was pared by 8 bases and J by 1 base, with 9 bases between. The germline V gene encodes CDR1 MNHEY and CDR2 SMNVEV (reference sequence). In DNA, the CDR3 is TGTGCCAGCGGGGGGAGGTCTGGGGCCAACGTCCTGACTTTC. Encoded protein: CASGGRSGANVLTF.

This chain links TRBV20-1 with TRBJ1-6, with a weak D call TRBD1 (5 bases). Germline V gene data show CDR1 as DFQATT and CDR2 as SNEGSKA (reference sequence). The ends were cut back, 0 bases at V and 10 bases at J, with 10 bases in the middle. The CDR3 spans 13 residues. CDR3: CSAREGGYSPLHF. CDR3 coding DNA: TGCAGTGCTAGAGAGGGGGGATACTCACCCCTCCACTTT.

The gene calls are TRBV12-5 and TRBJ2-3, with TRBD1 matching 7 bases. The CDR3 has 14 amino acids. J lost 1 base, V lost 4 bases, and 2 bases had no gene match. Per germline, CDR1 LGHNT and CDR2 FRNRAP. CDR3 protein: CASGYGQGTDTQYF. The DNA of the CDR3 is TGTGCTAGTGGTTACGGACAGGGCACAGATACGCAGTATTTT.

This clonotype was counted at least ten times. The V and J genes are TRBV7-2 and TRBJ2-2; weak D call: TRBD2 (7 bases). CDR1 and CDR2 (germline): SGHTA, FQGNSA. CDR3 length: 17 amino acids. V lost 3 bases to trimming and J lost 4 bases, with 18 bases between them. In DNA, the CDR3 is TGTGCCAGCAGCTTGGGCACGGCGGGGGCCTCCACCGGGGAGCTGTTTTTT. It specifies CASSLGTAGASTGELFF. Full variable domain (rest looked up from reference TRBV7-2 and TRBJ2-2): GAGVSQSPSNKVTEKGKDVELRCDPISGHTALYWYRQSLGQGLEFLIYFQGNSAPDKSGLPSDRFSAERTGGSVSTLTIQRTQQEDSAVYLCASSLGTAGASTGELFFGEGSRLTVL.

This clonotype showed up just once. This chain uses TRBV20-1 with TRBJ1-5; no firm D call. Germline-derived CDR1 and CDR2 are DFQATT and SNEGSKA (reference sequence). The V gene lost 5 bases and the J gene lost 4 bases, with 12 bases spanning the gap. The CDR3 covers 13 residues. The CDR3 nucleotides read TGCAGTGCTTCTAAAGACAAAAATCAGCCCCAGCATTTT. Translation gives CSASKDKNQPQHF.

This clonotype has a count of ten or more. The rearrangement links TRBV19 to TRBJ1-1; TRBD1 agrees at 10 bases. The germline V gene encodes CDR1 LNHDA and CDR2 SQIVND (reference sequence). The CDR3 runs 15 residues. V dropped 6 bases and J dropped 6; count of bases not matched to a gene: 10. This CDR3 reads CASRIWRQGAPEAFF. CDR3 nucleotides: TGTGCCAGTAGAATTTGGAGACAGGGGGCACCTGAAGCTTTCTTT.

This clonotype came up a few times. The rearrangement uses TRBV6-6 and TRBJ1-1; D unresolved. Trimming left V 0 bases short and J 3 bases short, with 8 bases between. Germline CDR1 is MNHNY and CDR2 is SVGAGI (reference sequence). The length of the CDR3 is 14 residues. As DNA, the CDR3 is TGTGCCAGCAGTTACTCTGGGGTATACACTGAAGCTTTCTTT. This encodes CASSYSGVYTEAFF.

The rearrangement links TRBV2 to TRBJ1-1; D is perhaps TRBD1 (5 bases). CDR1 is SNHLY, CDR2 FYNNEI, per germline. The V end was cut by 1 base, the J end by 4 bases, with 10 bases between. The CDR3 contains 14 residues. The CDR3 nucleotides read TGTGCCAGCAGTGAAGATTGGGGGAGCACTGAAGCTTTCTTT. It encodes CASSEDWGSTEAFF.

This clonotype was seen repeatedly, ten times or more. The chain links TRBV20-1 to TRBJ2-3; D is unresolved. The CDR3 spans 13 residues. The germline gives CDR1 DFQATT, CDR2 SNEGSKA (reference sequence). Trimming took 3 bases from V and 2 from J, leaving 9 bases between them. This chain's CDR3 is CSASSSVTDTQYF. The CDR3 region has the DNA TGCAGTGCTAGTTCCTCAGTCACAGATACGCAGTATTTT.

This chain connects TRBV7-9 to TRBJ2-7, with TRBD1 matching over 10 bases. Germline V gene data show CDR1 as SEHNR and CDR2 as FQNEAQ (reference sequence). V shed 2 bases and J 2 bases; nucleotides not matched to a gene: 12. The CDR3 has 18 amino acids. CDR3 bases: TGTGCCAGCAGCTTAATCCCCCGCCGGGACAGGGGCCCCTACGAGCAGTACTTC. It specifies CASSLIPRRDRGPYEQYF.